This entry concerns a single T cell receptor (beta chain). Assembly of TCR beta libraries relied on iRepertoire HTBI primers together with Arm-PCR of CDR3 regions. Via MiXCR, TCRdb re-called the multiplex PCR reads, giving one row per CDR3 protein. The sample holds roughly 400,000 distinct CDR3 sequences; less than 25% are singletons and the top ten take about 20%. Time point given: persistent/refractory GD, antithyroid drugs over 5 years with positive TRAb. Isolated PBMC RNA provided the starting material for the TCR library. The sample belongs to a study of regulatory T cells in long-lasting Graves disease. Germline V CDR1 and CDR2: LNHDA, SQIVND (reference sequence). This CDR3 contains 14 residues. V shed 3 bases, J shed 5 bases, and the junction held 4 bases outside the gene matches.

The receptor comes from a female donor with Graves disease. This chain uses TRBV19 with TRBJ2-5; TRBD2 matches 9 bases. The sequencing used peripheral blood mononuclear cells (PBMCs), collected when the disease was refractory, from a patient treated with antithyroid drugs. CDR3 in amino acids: CASSIGLAGETQYF. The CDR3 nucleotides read TGTGCCAGTAGTATTGGCCTAGCGGGGGAGACCCAGTACTTC.